The 14 T cell receptor beta chains below all came from one sample that was sequenced in a study of blood T cell repertoires in COVID-19. Produced via immunoSEQ multiplex PCR; TCRdb's table is partial and in-frame only. The repertoire consists of about 100,000 clones, with about 83% occurring once and the leading ten covering around 13%. The sequencing sample was made of peripheral blood. The receptors shown here come from a human donor in a cohort sampled during active COVID-19.

The V call is TRBV5-4, the J call TRBJ1-2, with D unresolved. V was pared by 4 bases and J by 2 bases, with 9 bases between. CDR1 is SGHNT and CDR2 is YYREEE in the germline V gene (reference sequence). This CDR3 contains 13 residues. CDR3 DNA: TGTGCCAGCAGCCCAGACGGGAACTATGGCTACACCTTC. This translates into CASSPDGNYGYTF.

V gene TRBV14 combines with J gene TRBJ1-5, with 10 bases lining up with TRBD1. V was clipped by 4 bases and J by 3 bases; unmatched bases: 6. Per germline, CDR1 SGHDN and CDR2 FVKESK. This CDR3 has 16 residues. Here the CDR3 DNA reads TGTGCCAGCAGCCGAGGGGGACAGGGGAACAATCAGCCCCAGCATTTT. This sequence encodes CASSRGGQGNNQPQHF.

The V gene is TRBV10-3, the J gene TRBJ1-2, with TRBD1 as a possible D gene (5 bases). The CDR3 spans 12 residues. Deletions cut 3 bases from V and 8 bases from J, with 10 bases between. Germline-derived CDR1 and CDR2 are ENHRY and SYGVKD. CDR3 sequence: CAISDPGGGYTF. Here the CDR3 DNA reads TGTGCCATCAGTGACCCCGGGGGGGGCTACACCTTC.

The CDR3 protein is CASSYRVTRDNEQFF. In DNA form, the CDR3 reads TGTGCCAGCAGTTACCGAGTGACTAGGGACAATGAGCAGTTCTTC. This chain links TRBV6-2 or TRBV6-3 with TRBJ2-1; maybe TRBD2 (6 bases). This CDR3 contains 15 residues. V was clipped by 2 bases and J by 5 bases, with 13 bases between them. CDR1 is MNHEY and CDR2 is SVGEGT in the germline V gene.

The genes are TRBV7-2 and TRBJ2-1; D remains ambiguous. Looked up from germline, CDR1 is SGHTA and CDR2 is FQGNSA. V shed 0 bases and J shed 9 bases, with 15 bases lying between them. The CDR3 length is 15 residues. CDR3 in amino acids: CASSLARERLREQFF. The CDR3 nucleotides are TGTGCCAGCAGCTTAGCTAGAGAGAGGCTGCGTGAGCAGTTCTTC.

The chain couples TRBV18 to TRBJ1-4, with 9 bases fitting TRBD1. This CDR3 spans 14 amino acids. Germline assignment: CDR1 KGHSH and CDR2 LQKENI. The V gene end was trimmed by 4 bases and the J gene end by 7 bases; junction bases not matched to a gene: 4. The CDR3 sequence: CASSLQGAGEKLFF. Written as DNA, the CDR3 is TGTGCCAGCTCACTACAGGGGGCTGGTGAAAAACTGTTTTTT.

The V call is TRBV30, the J call TRBJ2-3; TRBD1 matches at 7 bases. Germline assignment: CDR1 GTSNPN and CDR2 SVGIG (reference sequence). The CDR3 has 17 amino acids. DNA of the CDR3: TGTACCTCCCCGGGTAGGGGGCCTCAAAACAGGGCAGATACGCAGTATTTT. Translating gives CTSPGRGPQNRADTQYF.

The CDR3 loop is CASSKAKPFPYEQYF. Written as DNA, the CDR3 is TGTGCCAGCAGCAAAGCGAAGCCTTTCCCCTACGAGCAGTACTTC. V is TRBV21-1 and J is TRBJ2-7; the D call of TRBD2 is as the table states it, not checked on the DNA. TRBV21-1 is a pseudogene. CDR3 length: 15 amino acids.

The CDR3 DNA is TGTGCCATCCAGCAGGGGCTACAAAACTATGGCTACACCTTC. This translates into CAIQQGLQNYGYTF. The genes are TRBV10-3 and TRBJ1-2; maybe TRBD1 (6 bases). Germline V gives CDR1 ENHRY, CDR2 SYGVKD. Trimming shortened V by 8 bases and J by 2 bases, and 15 bases separated the two germline ends. The CDR3 contains 14 residues.

This clone has a single count. The V call is TRBV14, the J call TRBJ1-2, with D uncertain. The CDR3 length is 12 residues. Germline lookup yields CDR1 SGHDN and CDR2 FVKESK. Trimming pared 1 base from V and 7 bases from J, leaving 7 bases between. Here the CDR3 DNA reads TGTGCCAGCAGCCAAGTAGGAGCTGGCTACACCTTC. Protein sequence: CASSQVGAGYTF.

This clone has more than one count but fewer than ten. The rearrangement links TRBV7-2 to TRBJ2-5; TRBD2 matches 7 bases. The CDR3 sequence is 14 residues long. V lost 3 bases, J lost 2 bases, and 3 bases stayed unmatched. The V gene's germline CDR1 is SGHTA and CDR2 FQGNSA. The CDR3 coding sequence is TGTGCCAGCAGCTTGAGCGGGGCTCAAGAGACCCAGTACTTC. It encodes CASSLSGAQETQYF.

The chain employs TRBV4-1 and TRBJ2-7, with a weak D call TRBD1 (5 bases). This CDR3 is built from 14 residues. The ends were cut back, 4 bases at V and 2 bases at J, with 12 bases in the middle. Germline V CDR1 and CDR2: MGHRA, YSYEKL. DNA for the CDR3: TGCGCCAGCAGCCTAGACCAGGGCCCCTACGAGCAGTACTTC. It yields the protein CASSLDQGPYEQYF.

The chain joins TRBV27 to TRBJ1-2, with a tentative D call TRBD1 (6 bases). Germline V gives CDR1 MNHEY, CDR2 SMNVEV (reference sequence). The CDR3 has 13 amino acids. V dropped 2 bases and J dropped 2 bases, with 6 bases sitting between them. The CDR3 DNA is TGTGCCAGCAGTTTAGGACAGAACTATGGCTACACCTTC. It codes for CASSLGQNYGYTF.

This CDR3 is CASSRDSPETQYF. CDR3 DNA sequence: TGTGCCAGCAGCCGGGATTCCCCAGAGACCCAGTACTTC. The V call is TRBV12-3 or TRBV12-4, the J call TRBJ2-5; TRBD2 is a possible D gene (5 bases). This CDR3 has 13 residues. The germline V and J ends were trimmed by 6 bases and 4 bases, with 12 bases remaining between them.